A selection of T cell receptor beta chains follows, all from one sample in a study of cytomegalovirus exposure and HLA in healthy donors. Profiling relied on immunoSEQ multiplex PCR, and the TCRdb table lists in-frame clones only, not all of them. This sample carries some 180,000 clones, 80% of them seen once, and the ten largest clones take about 2.1%. Material: PBMCs. The origin of the receptors is a woman aged 25-40 years in good health and CMV-seronegative. Both conserved end residues are part of each CDR3. A D gene is named only where the DNA matches it firmly. Size is omitted from some rows. Given values are once, few, many or a class for expanded clones.

cdr3_aa | d_call | clone_size | j_call | v_call
CARLINYRGNCSTDTQYF | TRBD1 | once | TRBJ2-3 | TRBV12-5
CASNNRGRLEETQYF | TRBD1 | - | TRBJ2-5 | TRBV7-2
CASSLGESGTGELFF | - | few | TRBJ2-2 | TRBV5-1
CAGSPGTGFGEQYF | TRBD1 | - | TRBJ2-7 | TRBV23-1
CSARVPDTQYF | - | - | TRBJ2-3 | TRBV20-1
CASRVGTEAFF | - | - | TRBJ1-1 | TRBV19
CASSPSEISTQYF | - | - | TRBJ2-3 | TRBV5-6
CASSVAGTSFYEQYF | - | - | TRBJ2-7 | TRBV9
CASSLVGAGRLNTEAFF | - | - | TRBJ1-1 | TRBV7-2
CASSLRPGGNEQFF | - | once | TRBJ2-1 | TRBV6-4
CASSRLLNYGYTF | - | - | TRBJ1-2 | TRBV14
CASSEGYGGVNTEAFF | - | once | TRBJ1-1 | TRBV6-1
CASSERGQGLSEQYF | TRBD1 | few | TRBJ2-7 | TRBV2
CASSLAGAGKGTQYF | - | - | TRBJ2-3 | TRBV7-9
CASRAGETQYF | - | - | TRBJ2-5 | TRBV2
CASSEGGNTNEKLFF | - | - | TRBJ1-4 | TRBV9
CASQGQGSYEQYF | TRBD1 | - | TRBJ2-7 | TRBV25-1
CASSRDYEQYF | - | - | TRBJ2-7 | TRBV27
CASSQAGRGSTDTQYF | TRBD2 | - | TRBJ2-3 | TRBV4-3
CASSSSPYGYTF | - | - | TRBJ1-2 | TRBV7-9
CASSIASPRTEAFF | - | once | TRBJ1-1 | TRBV19
CASSGGLAGLNEQFF | TRBD2 | - | TRBJ2-1 | TRBV5-1
CASRVAVTSPEAFF | - | - | TRBJ1-1 | TRBV5-1
CASSPPDRTEAFF | TRBD1 | - | TRBJ1-1 | TRBV18
CASSVMAGEKLFF | - | - | TRBJ1-4 | TRBV5-6
CASSTTLRAEAFF | - | - | TRBJ1-1 | TRBV2
CASSASGGAGNTIYF | - | - | TRBJ1-3 | TRBV7-9
CAIRDRRQGSTDTQYF | - | once | TRBJ2-3 | TRBV10-3
CASSPQPMDSPNEQFF | - | few | TRBJ2-1 | TRBV5-1
CASSSPGGRDRGQPQHF | TRBD1 | - | TRBJ1-5 | TRBV11-2
CASSRGLAGGETQYF | TRBD2 | - | TRBJ2-5 | TRBV6-6
CAWSMGGTEAFF | - | - | TRBJ1-1 | TRBV30
CASSGGQPNTEAFF | TRBD1 | - | TRBJ1-1 | TRBV5-1
CASSLRTGNQPQHF | TRBD1 | few | TRBJ1-5 | TRBV7-8
CASSVGHQGRRRDTEAFF | - | - | TRBJ1-1 | TRBV9
CASSGGHGERGTQYF | - | - | TRBJ2-3 | TRBV7-9
CASSLGAGNTNEQFF | - | - | TRBJ2-1 | TRBV5-1
CASSFEARADTEAFF | - | - | TRBJ1-1 | TRBV28
CTSSQDGSVARYEQYF | - | - | TRBJ2-7 | TRBV1
CASSQEDLRTKYNEQFF | - | - | TRBJ2-1 | TRBV4-2